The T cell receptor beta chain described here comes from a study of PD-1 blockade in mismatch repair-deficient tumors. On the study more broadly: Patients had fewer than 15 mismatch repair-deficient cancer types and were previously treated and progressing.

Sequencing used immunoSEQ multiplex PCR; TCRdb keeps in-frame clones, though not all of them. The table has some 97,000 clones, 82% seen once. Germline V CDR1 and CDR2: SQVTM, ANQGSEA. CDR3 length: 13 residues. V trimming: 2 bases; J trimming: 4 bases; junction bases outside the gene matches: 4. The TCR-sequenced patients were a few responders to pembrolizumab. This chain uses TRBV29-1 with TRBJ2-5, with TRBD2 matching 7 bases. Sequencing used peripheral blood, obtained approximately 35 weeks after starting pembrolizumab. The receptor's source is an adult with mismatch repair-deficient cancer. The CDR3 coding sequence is TGCAGCGTTGAATACGTAGCGGGAGAGACCCAGTACTTC. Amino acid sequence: CSVEYVAGETQYF. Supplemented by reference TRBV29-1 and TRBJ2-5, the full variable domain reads SAVISQKPSRDICQRGTSLTIQCQVDSQVTMMFWYRQQPGQSLTLIATANQGSEATYESGFVIDKFPISRPNLTFSTLTVSNMSPEDSSIYLCSVEYVAGETQYFGPGTRLLVL.